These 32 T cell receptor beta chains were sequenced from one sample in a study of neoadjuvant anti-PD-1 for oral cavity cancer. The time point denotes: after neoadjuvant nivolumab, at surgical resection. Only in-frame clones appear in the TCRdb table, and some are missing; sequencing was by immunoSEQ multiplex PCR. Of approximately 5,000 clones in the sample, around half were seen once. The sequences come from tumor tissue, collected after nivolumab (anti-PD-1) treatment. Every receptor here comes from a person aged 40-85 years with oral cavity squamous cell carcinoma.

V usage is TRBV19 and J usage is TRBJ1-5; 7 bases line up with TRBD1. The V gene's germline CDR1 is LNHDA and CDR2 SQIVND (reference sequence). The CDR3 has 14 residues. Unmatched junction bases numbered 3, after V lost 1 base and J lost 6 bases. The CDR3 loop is CASSIAQGGQPQHF. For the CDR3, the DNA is TGTGCCAGTAGTATAGCCCAGGGGGGTCAGCCCCAGCATTTT.

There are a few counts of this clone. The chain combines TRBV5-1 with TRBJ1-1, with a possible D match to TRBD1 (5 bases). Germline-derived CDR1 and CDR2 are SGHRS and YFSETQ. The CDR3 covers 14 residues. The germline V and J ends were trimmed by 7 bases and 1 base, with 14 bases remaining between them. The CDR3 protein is CASFNTGENTEAFF. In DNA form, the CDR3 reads TGCGCCAGCTTCAACACAGGAGAGAACACTGAAGCTTTCTTT. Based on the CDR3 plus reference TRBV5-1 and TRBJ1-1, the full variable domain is KAGVTQTPRYLIKTRGQQVTLSCSPISGHRSVSWYQQTPGQGLQFLFEYFSETQRNKGNFPGRFSGRQFSNSRSEMNVSTLELGDSALYLCASFNTGENTEAFFGQGTRLTVV.

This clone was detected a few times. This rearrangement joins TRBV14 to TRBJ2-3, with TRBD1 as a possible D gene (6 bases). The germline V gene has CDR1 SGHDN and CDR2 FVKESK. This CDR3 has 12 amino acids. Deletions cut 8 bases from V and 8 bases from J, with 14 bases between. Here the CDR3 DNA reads TGTGCCAGCTCCTCCGCCAGGGGTACGCAGTATTTT. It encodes CASSSARGTQYF.

CDR3 nucleotides: TGCGCCAGCAGCTTGGTAAACAGTAATCCCCAGTACTTC. The encoded protein is CASSLVNSNPQYF. This chain joins TRBV5-1 and TRBJ2-5; no firm D call. The length of the CDR3 is 13 residues. The V end lost 0 bases, the J end lost 9 bases, and 12 bases lay between the germline ends. Per germline, CDR1 SGHRS and CDR2 YFSETQ.

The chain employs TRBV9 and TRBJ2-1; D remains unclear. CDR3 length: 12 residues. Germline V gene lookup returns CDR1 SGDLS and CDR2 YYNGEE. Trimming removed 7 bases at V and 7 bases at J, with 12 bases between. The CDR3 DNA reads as TGTGCCAGCCGCGGATCGGTAAATGAGCAGTTCTTC. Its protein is CASRGSVNEQFF. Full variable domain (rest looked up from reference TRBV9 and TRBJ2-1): DSGVTQTPKHLITATGQRVTLRCSPRSGDLSVYWYQQSLDQGLQFLIQYYNGEERAKGNILERFSAQQFPDLHSELNLSSLELGDSALYFCASRGSVNEQFFGPGTRLTVL.

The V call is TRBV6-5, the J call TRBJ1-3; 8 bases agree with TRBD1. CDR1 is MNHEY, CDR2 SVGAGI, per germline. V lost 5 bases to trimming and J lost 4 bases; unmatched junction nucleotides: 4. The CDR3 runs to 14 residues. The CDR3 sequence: CASSRTGPGNTIYF. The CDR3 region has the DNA TGTGCCAGCAGTCGGACAGGGCCAGGAAACACCATATATTTT.

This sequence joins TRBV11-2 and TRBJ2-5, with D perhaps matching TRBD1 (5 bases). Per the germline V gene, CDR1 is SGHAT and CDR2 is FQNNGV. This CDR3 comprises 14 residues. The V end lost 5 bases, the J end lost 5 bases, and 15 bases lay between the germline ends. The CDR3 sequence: CASSPHRGWETQYF. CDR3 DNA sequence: TGTGCCAGCAGCCCCCATAGGGGTTGGGAGACCCAGTACTTC.

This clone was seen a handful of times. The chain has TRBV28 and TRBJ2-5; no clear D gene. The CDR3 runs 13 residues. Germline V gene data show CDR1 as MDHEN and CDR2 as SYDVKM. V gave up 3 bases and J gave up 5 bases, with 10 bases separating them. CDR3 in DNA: TGTGCCAGCAGTTTCCCTGCCTTGGAGACCCAGTACTTC. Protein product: CASSFPALETQYF. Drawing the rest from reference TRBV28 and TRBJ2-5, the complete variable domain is DVKVTQSSRYLVKRTGEKVFLECVQDMDHENMFWYRQDPGLGLRLIYFSYDVKMKEKGDIPEGYSVSREKKERFSLILESASTNQTSMYLCASSFPALETQYFGPGTRLLVL.

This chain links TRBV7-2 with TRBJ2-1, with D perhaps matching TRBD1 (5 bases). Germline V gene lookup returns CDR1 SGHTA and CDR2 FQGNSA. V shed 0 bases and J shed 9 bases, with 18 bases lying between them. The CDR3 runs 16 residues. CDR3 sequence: CASSLAKGRGMIEQFF. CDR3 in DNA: TGTGCCAGCAGCTTAGCCAAGGGGCGCGGTATGATTGAGCAGTTCTTC.

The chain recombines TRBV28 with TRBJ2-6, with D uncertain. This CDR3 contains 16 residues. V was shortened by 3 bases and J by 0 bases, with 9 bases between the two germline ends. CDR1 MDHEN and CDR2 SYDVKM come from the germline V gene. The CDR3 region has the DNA TGTGCCAGCAGTTTGGGCGGAATCTCTGGGGCCAACGTCCTGACTTTC. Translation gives CASSLGGISGANVLTF.

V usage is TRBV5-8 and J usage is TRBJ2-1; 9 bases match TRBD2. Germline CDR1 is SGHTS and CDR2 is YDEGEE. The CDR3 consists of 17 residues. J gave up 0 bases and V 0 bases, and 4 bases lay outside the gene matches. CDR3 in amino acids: CASSLVRGGSSYNEQFF. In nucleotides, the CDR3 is TGTGCCAGCAGCTTGGTGCGGGGGGGGAGCTCCTACAATGAGCAGTTCTTC.

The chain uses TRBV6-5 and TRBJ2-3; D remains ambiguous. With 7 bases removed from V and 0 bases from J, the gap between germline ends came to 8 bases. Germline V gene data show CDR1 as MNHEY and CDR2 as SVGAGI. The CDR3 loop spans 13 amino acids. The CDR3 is CASTLGSTDTQYF. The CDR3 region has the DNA TGTGCCAGCACCCTCGGGAGCACAGATACGCAGTATTTT.

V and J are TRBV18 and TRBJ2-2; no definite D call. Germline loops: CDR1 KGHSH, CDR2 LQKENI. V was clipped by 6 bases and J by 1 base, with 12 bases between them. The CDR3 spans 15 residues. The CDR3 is CASSGGLLNTGELFF. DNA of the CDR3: TGTGCCAGCTCTGGTGGGCTGCTGAACACCGGGGAGCTGTTTTTT.

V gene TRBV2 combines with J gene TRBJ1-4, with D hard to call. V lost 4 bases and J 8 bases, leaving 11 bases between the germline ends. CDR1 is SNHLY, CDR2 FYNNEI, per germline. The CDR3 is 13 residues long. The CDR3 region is CASSAPTGEKLFF. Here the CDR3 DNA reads TGTGCCAGCAGTGCGCCGACGGGCGAAAAACTGTTTTTT.

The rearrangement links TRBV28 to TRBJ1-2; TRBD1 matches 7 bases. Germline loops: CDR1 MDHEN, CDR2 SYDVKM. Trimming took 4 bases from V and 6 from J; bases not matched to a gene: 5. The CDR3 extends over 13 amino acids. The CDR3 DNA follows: TGTGCCAGCAGTTCGGACAGGCAGCATGGCTACACCTTC. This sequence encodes CASSSDRQHGYTF.

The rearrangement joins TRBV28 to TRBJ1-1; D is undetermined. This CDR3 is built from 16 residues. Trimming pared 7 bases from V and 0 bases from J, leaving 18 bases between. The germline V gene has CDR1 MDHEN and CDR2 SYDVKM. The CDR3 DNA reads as TGTGCCAGCAAAGCACAACGATGGACGGTGAACACTGAAGCTTTCTTT. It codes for CASKAQRWTVNTEAFF. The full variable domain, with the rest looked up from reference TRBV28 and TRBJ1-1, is DVKVTQSSRYLVKRTGEKVFLECVQDMDHENMFWYRQDPGLGLRLIYFSYDVKMKEKGDIPEGYSVSREKKERFSLILESASTNQTSMYLCASKAQRWTVNTEAFFGQGTRLTVV.

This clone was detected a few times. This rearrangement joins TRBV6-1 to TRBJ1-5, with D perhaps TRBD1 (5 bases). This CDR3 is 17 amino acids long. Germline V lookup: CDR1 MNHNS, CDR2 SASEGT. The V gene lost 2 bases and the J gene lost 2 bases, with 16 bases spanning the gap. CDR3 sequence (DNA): TGTGCCAGCAGTGAACGGAGCGTTAGGGGCGGCAATCAGCCCCAGCATTTT. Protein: CASSERSVRGGNQPQHF.

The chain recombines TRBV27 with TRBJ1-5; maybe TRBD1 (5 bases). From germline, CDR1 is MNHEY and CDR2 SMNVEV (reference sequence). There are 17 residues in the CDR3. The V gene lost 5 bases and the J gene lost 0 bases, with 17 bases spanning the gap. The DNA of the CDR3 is TGTGCCAGCAGTGCCTCCCCGGGACGGAATAGCAATCAGCCCCAGCATTTT. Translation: CASSASPGRNSNQPQHF.

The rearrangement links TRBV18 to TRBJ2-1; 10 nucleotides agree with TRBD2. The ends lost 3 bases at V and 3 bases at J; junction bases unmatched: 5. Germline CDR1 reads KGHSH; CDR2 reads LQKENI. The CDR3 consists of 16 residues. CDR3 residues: CASSPVSGRYYNEQFF. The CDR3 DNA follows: TGTGCCAGCTCACCGGTTAGCGGGAGGTACTACAATGAGCAGTTCTTC. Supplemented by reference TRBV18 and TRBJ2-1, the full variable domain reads NAGVMQNPRHLVRRRGQEARLRCSPMKGHSHVYWYRQLPEEGLKFMVYLQKENIIDESGMPKERFSAEFPKEGPSILRIQQVVRGDSAAYFCASSPVSGRYYNEQFFGPGTRLTVL.

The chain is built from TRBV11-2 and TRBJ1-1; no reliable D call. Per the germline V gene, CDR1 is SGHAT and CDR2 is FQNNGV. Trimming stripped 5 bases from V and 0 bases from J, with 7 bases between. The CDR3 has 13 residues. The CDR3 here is CASSPHMNTEAFF. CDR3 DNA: TGTGCCAGCAGCCCACACATGAACACTGAAGCTTTCTTT.

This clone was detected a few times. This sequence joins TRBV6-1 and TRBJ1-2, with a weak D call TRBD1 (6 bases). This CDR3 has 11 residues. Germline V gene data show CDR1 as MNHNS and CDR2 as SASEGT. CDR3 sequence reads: CAGATNYGYTF. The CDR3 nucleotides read TGTGCGGGGGCAACCAACTATGGCTACACCTTC.

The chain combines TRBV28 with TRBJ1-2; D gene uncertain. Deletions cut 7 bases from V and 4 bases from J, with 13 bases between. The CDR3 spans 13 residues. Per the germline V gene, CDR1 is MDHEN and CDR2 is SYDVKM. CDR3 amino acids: CASIPRGSYGYTF. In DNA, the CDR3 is TGTGCCAGCATCCCTAGAGGGAGCTATGGCTACACCTTC.

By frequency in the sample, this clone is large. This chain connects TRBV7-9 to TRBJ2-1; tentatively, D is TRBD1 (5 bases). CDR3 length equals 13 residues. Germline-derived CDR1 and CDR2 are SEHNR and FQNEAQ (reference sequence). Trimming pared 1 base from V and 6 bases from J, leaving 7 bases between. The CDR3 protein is CASSLVGVNEQFF. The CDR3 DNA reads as TGTGCCAGCAGCTTAGTAGGGGTCAATGAGCAGTTCTTC.

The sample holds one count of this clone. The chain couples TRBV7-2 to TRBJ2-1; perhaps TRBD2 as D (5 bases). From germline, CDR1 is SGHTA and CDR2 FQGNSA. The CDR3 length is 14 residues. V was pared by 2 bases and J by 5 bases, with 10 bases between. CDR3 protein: CASSLTRDHNEQFF. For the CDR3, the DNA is TGTGCCAGCAGCTTAACTAGAGACCACAATGAGCAGTTCTTC.

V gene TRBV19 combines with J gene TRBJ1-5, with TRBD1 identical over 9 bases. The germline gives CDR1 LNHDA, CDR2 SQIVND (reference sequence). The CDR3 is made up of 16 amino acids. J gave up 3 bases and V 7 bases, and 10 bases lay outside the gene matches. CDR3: CASIGTGRRNNQPQHF. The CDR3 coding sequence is TGTGCCAGTATAGGGACAGGGCGAAGGAACAATCAGCCCCAGCATTTT. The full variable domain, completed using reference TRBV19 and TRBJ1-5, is DGGITQSPKYLFRKEGQNVTLSCEQNLNHDAMYWYRQDPGQGLRLIYYSQIVNDFQKGDIAEGYSVSREKKESFPLTVTSAQKNPTAFYLCASIGTGRRNNQPQHFGDGTRLSIL.

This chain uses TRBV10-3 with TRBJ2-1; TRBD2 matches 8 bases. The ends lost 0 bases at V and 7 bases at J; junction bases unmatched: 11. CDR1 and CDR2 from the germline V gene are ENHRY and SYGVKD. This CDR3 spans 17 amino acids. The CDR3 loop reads CAISESPRGAWGNEQFF. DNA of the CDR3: TGTGCCATCAGTGAGTCCCCGCGGGGGGCTTGGGGGAATGAGCAGTTCTTC.

CDR3 nucleotides: TGTGCCAGCAGCTTTTGGGGGCCCGGGGCCTACGAGCAGTACTTC. It translates to CASSFWGPGAYEQYF. The V and J genes are TRBV11-2 and TRBJ2-7; a weak D match, TRBD1 (6 bases). CDR3 length: 15 residues. V lost 3 bases and J lost 2, with 14 bases in between. Germline V gives CDR1 SGHAT, CDR2 FQNNGV.

As DNA, the CDR3 is TGTGCTAGTCAACAAGATTCCTACAATGAGCAGTTCTTC. This encodes CASQQDSYNEQFF. This chain links TRBV12-5 with TRBJ2-1; D ambiguous. V lost 8 bases and J lost 1, with 9 bases in between. Germline-derived CDR1 and CDR2 are LGHNT and FRNRAP. The length of the CDR3 is 13 residues.

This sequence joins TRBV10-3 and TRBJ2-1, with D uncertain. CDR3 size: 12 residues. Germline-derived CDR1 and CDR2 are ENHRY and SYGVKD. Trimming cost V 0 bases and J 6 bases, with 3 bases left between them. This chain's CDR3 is CAISESVNEQFF. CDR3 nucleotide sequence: TGTGCCATCAGTGAGTCAGTCAATGAGCAGTTCTTC.

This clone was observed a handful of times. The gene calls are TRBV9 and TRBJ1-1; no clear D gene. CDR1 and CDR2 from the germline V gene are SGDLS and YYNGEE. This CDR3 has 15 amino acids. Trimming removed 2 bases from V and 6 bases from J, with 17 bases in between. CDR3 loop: CASSVYSLGRAEAFF. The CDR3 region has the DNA TGTGCCAGCAGCGTCTACAGTTTGGGGAGGGCTGAAGCTTTCTTT.

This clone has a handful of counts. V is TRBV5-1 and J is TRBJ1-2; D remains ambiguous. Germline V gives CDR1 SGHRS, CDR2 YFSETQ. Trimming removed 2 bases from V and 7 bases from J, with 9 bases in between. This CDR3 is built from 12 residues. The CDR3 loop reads CASSFQTTGYTF. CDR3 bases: TGCGCCAGCAGCTTTCAAACCACTGGCTACACCTTC.

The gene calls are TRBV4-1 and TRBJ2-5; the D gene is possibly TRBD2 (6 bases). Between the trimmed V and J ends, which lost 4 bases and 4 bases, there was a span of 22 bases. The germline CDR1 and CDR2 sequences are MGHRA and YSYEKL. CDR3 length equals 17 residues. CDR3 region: CASSPNTGAHGGETQYF. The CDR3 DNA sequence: TGCGCCAGCAGCCCCAACACAGGAGCCCACGGGGGAGAGACCCAGTACTTC.